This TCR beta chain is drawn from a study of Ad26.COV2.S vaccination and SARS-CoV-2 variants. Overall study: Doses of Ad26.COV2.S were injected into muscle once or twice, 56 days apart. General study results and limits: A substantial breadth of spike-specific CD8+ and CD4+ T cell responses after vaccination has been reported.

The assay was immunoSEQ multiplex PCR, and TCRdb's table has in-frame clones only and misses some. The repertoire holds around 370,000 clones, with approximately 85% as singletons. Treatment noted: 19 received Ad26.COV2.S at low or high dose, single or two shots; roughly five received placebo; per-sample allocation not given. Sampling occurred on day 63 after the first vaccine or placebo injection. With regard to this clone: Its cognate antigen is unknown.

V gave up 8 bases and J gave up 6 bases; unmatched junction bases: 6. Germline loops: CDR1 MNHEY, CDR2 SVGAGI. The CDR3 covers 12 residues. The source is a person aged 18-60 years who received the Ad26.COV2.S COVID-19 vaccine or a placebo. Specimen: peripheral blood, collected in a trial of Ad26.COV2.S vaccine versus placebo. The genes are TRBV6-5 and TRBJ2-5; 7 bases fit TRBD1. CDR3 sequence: CASRTGRKTQYF. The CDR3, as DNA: TGTGCCAGCCGGACAGGACGGAAGACCCAGTACTTC.